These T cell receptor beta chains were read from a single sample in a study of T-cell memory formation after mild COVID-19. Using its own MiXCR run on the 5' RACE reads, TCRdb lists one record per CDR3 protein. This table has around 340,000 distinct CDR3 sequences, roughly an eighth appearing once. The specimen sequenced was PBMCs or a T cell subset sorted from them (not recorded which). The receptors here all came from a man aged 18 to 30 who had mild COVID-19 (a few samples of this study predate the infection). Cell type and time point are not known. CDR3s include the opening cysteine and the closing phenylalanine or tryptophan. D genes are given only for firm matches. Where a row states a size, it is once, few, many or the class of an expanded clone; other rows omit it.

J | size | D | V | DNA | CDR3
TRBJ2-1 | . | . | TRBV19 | TGTGCCAGTAAAGGCACCAGCTCCTACAATGAGCAGTTCTTC | CASKGTSSYNEQFF
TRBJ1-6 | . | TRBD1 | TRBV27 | TGTGCCACCGGGACAGGGGGAATTTCACCCCTCCACTTT | CATGTGGISPLHF
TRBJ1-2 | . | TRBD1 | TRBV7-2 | TGTGCCAGCAGCTTACAGTTACTTGGAGGGACAGGCTATGGCTACACCTTC | CASSLQLLGGTGYGYTF
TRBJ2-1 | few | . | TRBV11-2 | TGTGCCAGCAGACGCCCGGGGGTTTGGCGGAGCTCCTACAATGAGCAGTTCTTC | CASRRPGVWRSSYNEQFF
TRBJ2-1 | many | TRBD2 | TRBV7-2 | TGTGCCAGCAGCGCCGGGAGGGTCGAATCCTACAATGAGCAGTTCTTC | CASSAGRVESYNEQFF
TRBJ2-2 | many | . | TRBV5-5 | TGTGCCAGCAGCAGAGGGACGGCTAACACCGGGGAGCTGTTTTTT | CASSRGTANTGELFF
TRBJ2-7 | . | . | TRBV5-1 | TGCGCCAGCAGCTTTGGCAGGGAGTTCAACGAGCAGTACTTC | CASSFGREFNEQYF
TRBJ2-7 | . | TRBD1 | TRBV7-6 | TGTGCCAGCAGCTTCCTGGGACAGGGACAATACGAGCAGTACTTC | CASSFLGQGQYEQYF
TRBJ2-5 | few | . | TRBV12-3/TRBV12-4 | TGTGCCAGCAGCTTGTTGCGGACCCAGTACTTC | CASSLLRTQYF
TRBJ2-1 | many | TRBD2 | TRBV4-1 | TGCGCCAGCAGCCCGGGACTAGCGGGGGGTCTTTACAATGAGCAGTTCTTC | CASSPGLAGGLYNEQFF
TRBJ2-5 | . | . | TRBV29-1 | TGCAGCGTTGAAGAGGCGGTCCAGTACTTC | CSVEEAVQYF
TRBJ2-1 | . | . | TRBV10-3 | TGTGCCATCAGGTCGGGGGCAGGCTCCTACAATGAGCAGTTCTTC | CAIRSGAGSYNEQFF
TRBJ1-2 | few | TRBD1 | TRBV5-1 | TGCGCCAGCAGCTCCGGGACAGCTAATAACCTCTATGGCTACACCTTC | CASSSGTANNLYGYTF
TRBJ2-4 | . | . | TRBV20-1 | TGCAGTGCTGCAGGGCATGAGGTCAAAAACATTCAGTACTTC | CSAAGHEVKNIQYF
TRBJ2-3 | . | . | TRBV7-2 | TGTGCCAGCAGCTTAGTGGCCAGGAGCCGCACAGATACGCAGTATTTT | CASSLVARSRTDTQYF
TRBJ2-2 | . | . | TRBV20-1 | TGCAGTGCTAGAGATCCGGCAGGAACCGGGGAGCTGTTTTTT | CSARDPAGTGELFF
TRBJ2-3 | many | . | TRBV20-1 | TGCAGTGCTAGAGAGGGTTCTGGACAGACAGATACGCAGTATTTT | CSAREGSGQTDTQYF
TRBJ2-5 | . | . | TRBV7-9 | TGTGCCAGCAGCGCAGTAGGAGGGAGAGGTCAGACCCAGTACTTC | CASSAVGGRGQTQYF
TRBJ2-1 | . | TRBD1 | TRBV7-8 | TGTGCCAGCAGCTTAAGAGGAGACAGGGGAGCTTACAATGAGCAGTTCTTC | CASSLRGDRGAYNEQFF
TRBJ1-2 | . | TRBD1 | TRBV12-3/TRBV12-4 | TGTGCCAGCAGTTTTCCTGCGGACAGGGGGCTTGGCTACACCTTC | CASSFPADRGLGYTF
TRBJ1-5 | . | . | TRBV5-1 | TGCGCCAGCAGCTTAGGAGGGTACGGCCAGCCCCAGCATTTT | CASSLGGYGQPQHF
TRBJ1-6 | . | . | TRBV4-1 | TGCGCCAGCAGCCAAGTATTCGCGGGCAGGGTATCACCCCTCCACTTT | CASSQVFAGRVSPLHF
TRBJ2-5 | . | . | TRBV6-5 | TGTGCCAGCAGTTGGGGACTGGACCAAGAGACCCAGTACTTC | CASSWGLDQETQYF
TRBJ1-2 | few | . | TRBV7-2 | TGTGCCAGCACACGGACAGCCGGGGAAGGCTATGGCTACACCTTC | CASTRTAGEGYGYTF
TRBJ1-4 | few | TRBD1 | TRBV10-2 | TGCGCCAGCAGCGGGACAGGGGGCGGGAGTGAAAAACTGTTTTTT | CASSGTGGGSEKLFF
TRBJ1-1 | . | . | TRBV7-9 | TGTGCCAGCACCCCCGGCGGGCAGCTGAGTAACACTGAAGCTTTCTTT | CASTPGGQLSNTEAFF
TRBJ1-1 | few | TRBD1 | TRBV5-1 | TGCGCCAGCAGCCCGAATCCCGGGACAGCGGGCACTGAAGCTTTCTTT | CASSPNPGTAGTEAFF
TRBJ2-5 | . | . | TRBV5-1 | TGCGCCAGCAGCAAAGCCCCCGTAGGACACCAAGAGACCCAGTACTTC | CASSKAPVGHQETQYF
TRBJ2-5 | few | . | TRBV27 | TGTGCCAGCAGTTTCCGGCGGGGAAGGGGTGAGACCCAGTACTTC | CASSFRRGRGETQYF
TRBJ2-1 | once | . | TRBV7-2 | TGTGCCAGCAGCCCTCGATTGAGGCAGTTCTTC | CASSPRLRQFF
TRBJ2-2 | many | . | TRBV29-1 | TGCAGCGTCTCAGGGGTTTTGAACACCGGGGAGCTGTTTTTT | CSVSGVLNTGELFF
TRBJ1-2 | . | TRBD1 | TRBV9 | TGTGCCAGCAGCGTAGCTCCGGACAGGGTCGGCTATGGCTACACCTTC | CASSVAPDRVGYGYTF
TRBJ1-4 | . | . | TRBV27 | TGTGCCAGCAGTTGGGGGGGAACTAATGAAAAACTGTTTTTT | CASSWGGTNEKLFF
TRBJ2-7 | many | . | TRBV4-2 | TGTGCCAGCAGCTTTCGACTGTCGACGGTCTACGAGCAGTACTTC | CASSFRLSTVYEQYF
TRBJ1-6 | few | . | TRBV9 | TGTGCCAGCAGCGTAGAGGTCGGCAGAGAGGGGTCACCCCTCCACTTT | CASSVEVGREGSPLHF
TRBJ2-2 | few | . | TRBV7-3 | TGTGCCAGCAGCCGCTCGCAGGGGGGGACCGGGGAGCTGTTTTTT | CASSRSQGGTGELFF
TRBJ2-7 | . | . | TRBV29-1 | TGCAGCGTTGATAAGGGACCCTACGAGCAGTACTTC | CSVDKGPYEQYF